This TCR beta chain appears in the sequencing data of a study of control samples from healthy donors and cancer patients. Libraries were prepared by immunoSEQ multiplex PCR; TCRdb keeps only in-frame clonotypes and omits some of them. This table holds approximately 170,000 clones, roughly 90% found once. The trim removed 8 bases at V and 6 bases at J, leaving 11 bases unmatched. This CDR3 is built from 14 residues. The germline V gene encodes CDR1 SGHAT and CDR2 FQNNGV. The sample was blood. The rearrangement uses TRBV11-2 and TRBJ2-7, with TRBD1 identical over 9 bases. The clonotype originates from a woman in her thirties in good health. The CDR3 DNA reads as TGTGCCAGCGGCACCGGGACAGGGTTGTCCGAGCAGTACTTC. The encoded protein is CASGTGTGLSEQYF.